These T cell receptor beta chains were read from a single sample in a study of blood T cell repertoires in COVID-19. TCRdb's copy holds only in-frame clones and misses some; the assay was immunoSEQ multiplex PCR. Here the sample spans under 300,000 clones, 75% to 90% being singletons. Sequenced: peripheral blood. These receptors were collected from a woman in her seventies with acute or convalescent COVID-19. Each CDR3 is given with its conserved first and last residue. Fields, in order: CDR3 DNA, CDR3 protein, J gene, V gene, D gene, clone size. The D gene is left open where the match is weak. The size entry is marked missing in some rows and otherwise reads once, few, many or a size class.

TGTGCCAGCAGTCAGCAGGCCGCTAACTATGGCTACACCTTC	CASSQQAANYGYTF	TRBJ1-2	TRBV5-5	.	.
TGTGTCAGAAGCTCGGACCGGGACAGGGGATATAGCAATCAGCCCCAGCATTTT	CVRSSDRDRGYSNQPQHF	TRBJ1-5	TRBV7-5	.	.
TGTGCCAGTAGTTCCCAACTTGACAGGGGGTACGAGCAGTACTTC	CASSSQLDRGYEQYF	TRBJ2-7	TRBV19	TRBD1	.
TGTGCCAGCAGCTTAGCTGGTCTAGCGGGGGCTGAGCAGTTCTTC	CASSLAGLAGAEQFF	TRBJ2-1	TRBV7-2	TRBD2	.
TGTGCCAGCAGCACACCCTACAGGGGGGATACGCAGTATTTT	CASSTPYRGDTQYF	TRBJ2-3	TRBV7-6	TRBD1	.
TGCGCCAGCAGTACGGCAGGCCAAAACTATGGCTACACCTTC	CASSTAGQNYGYTF	TRBJ1-2	TRBV5-1	.	.
TGTGCCAGCAGGGGGACAGGGGGAAATCAGCCCCAGCATTTT	CASRGTGGNQPQHF	TRBJ1-5	TRBV2	TRBD1	many
TGTGCCAGCAGCCGACTCCTGGGTAATACCCAGTACTTC	CASSRLLGNTQYF	TRBJ2-5	TRBV3-1/TRBV3-2	.	.
TGTGCCAGCAGCCCCAGGACCGGGGAGCTGTTTTTT	CASSPRTGELFF	TRBJ2-2	TRBV3-1/TRBV3-2	.	.
TGTGCCAGCAGGCTATCTCAGGGGTCGAGTGGCTACACCTTC	CASRLSQGSSGYTF	TRBJ1-2	TRBV7-2	.	.
TGTGCCAGCAGCTTCCAGGGGTCGAACACTGAAGCTTTCTTT	CASSFQGSNTEAFF	TRBJ1-1	TRBV7-2	.	.
TGTGCCAGCAGCCCCGGACAGGCCCCAGGCGCGCAGTATTTT	CASSPGQAPGAQYF	TRBJ2-3	TRBV3-1/TRBV3-2	TRBD1	.